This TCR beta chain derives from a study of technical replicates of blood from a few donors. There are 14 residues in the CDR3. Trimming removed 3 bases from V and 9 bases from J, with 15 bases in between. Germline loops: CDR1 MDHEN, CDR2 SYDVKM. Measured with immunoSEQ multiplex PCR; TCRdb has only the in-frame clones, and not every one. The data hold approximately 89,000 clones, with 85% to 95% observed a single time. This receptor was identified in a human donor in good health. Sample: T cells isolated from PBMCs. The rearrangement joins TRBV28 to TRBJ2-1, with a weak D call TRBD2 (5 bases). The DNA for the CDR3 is TGTGCCAGCAGTTTTGGAGGTGGGCGAAGTGAGCAGTTCTTC. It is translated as CASSFGGGRSEQFF.